Listed below are T cell receptor beta chains from one sample, sequenced in a study of CD8+ T cells in alopecia areata. Repertoires were generated with immunoSEQ multiplex PCR, while TCRdb's copy carries only in-frame clones and drops some. The data contain about 200,000 clones, 56% of them singletons. The sample comprised CD8+ T cells sorted from blood. These TCRs come from a human donor in good health. CDR3s include the opening cysteine and the closing phenylalanine or tryptophan. A D gene is named only where the DNA matches it firmly. A row's size may be missing; if present it is once, few, many or a size class.

once | TRBD1 | TRBJ2-5 | TRBV5-6 | TGTGCCAGCAGCTTCGGACAGGGGGCTAGCGCCCAGTACTTC | CASSFGQGASAQYF
. | . | TRBJ2-7 | TRBV7-9 | TGTGCCAGCAGACCCACCCGGACGGAAGCCTACGAGCAGTACTTC | CASRPTRTEAYEQYF
few | . | TRBJ1-2 | TRBV7-9 | TGTGCCAGCAGCTTCGCAGGGAGTTCCTATGGCTACACCTTC | CASSFAGSSYGYTF
. | TRBD2 | TRBJ2-5 | TRBV5-6 | TGTGCCAGCAGCTGGGGGGGCCAAGAGACCCAGTACTTC | CASSWGGQETQYF
. | TRBD2 | TRBJ2-3 | TRBV9 | TGTGCCAGCAGCGACGGACTAGCGGTTACAGATACGCAGTATTTT | CASSDGLAVTDTQYF
. | TRBD2 | TRBJ2-1 | TRBV19 | TGTGCCAGTAGTATCTACCTAGCGGGGATCAATGAGCAGTTCTTC | CASSIYLAGINEQFF
. | TRBD1 | TRBJ1-1 | TRBV29-1 | TGCAGCATGAAGGGACAGCTGAACACTGAAGCTTTCTTT | CSMKGQLNTEAFF
few | . | TRBJ2-5 | TRBV5-6 | TGTGCCAGCAGCGTGGGACAATACCAAGAGACCCAGTACTTC | CASSVGQYQETQYF
. | TRBD1 | TRBJ2-3 | TRBV4-1 | TGCGCCAGCAGCCAAGAGACAGGGAGCACAGATACGCAGTATTTT | CASSQETGSTDTQYF
. | TRBD1 | TRBJ1-2 | TRBV27 | TGTGCCAGCAGTTCTCGACAGGGGAATGGCTACACCTTC | CASSSRQGNGYTF
few | . | TRBJ2-7 | TRBV25-1 | TGTGCCAGCAGTGAAGTAGGGGGTTTCGAGGGCGAGCAGTACTTC | CASSEVGGFEGEQYF
. | . | TRBJ2-7 | TRBV30 | TGTGCCTGGAGTGTAGGAGGGGCGTTCCACGAGCAGTACTTC | CAWSVGGAFHEQYF
. | . | TRBJ1-1 | TRBV27 | TGTGCCAGCAGGGATACAGGAGGGAGATCTGAAGCTTTCTTT | CASRDTGGRSEAFF
few | . | TRBJ2-7 | TRBV4-1 | TGCGCCAGCAGCCAAAAAAGTGGGTACGAGCAGTACTTC | CASSQKSGYEQYF
. | . | TRBJ2-7 | TRBV5-1 | TGCGCCAGCAGCTTGTCGCAGGACTACGAGCAGTACTTC | CASSLSQDYEQYF
few | . | TRBJ1-1 | TRBV19 | TGTGCCAGTACCCTCGGGAGGGGGACTGAAGCTTTCTTT | CASTLGRGTEAFF
. | TRBD1 | TRBJ1-4 | TRBV30 | TGTGCCTGGAGCGAGGGACAGGGCCCCGGGAAACTGTTTTTT | CAWSEGQGPGKLFF
. | . | TRBJ2-7 | TRBV2 | TGTGCCAGCAGTGAGAGTGACTCCTACGAGCAGTACTTC | CASSESDSYEQYF
few | . | TRBJ2-7 | TRBV29-1 | TGCAGCGTTGAATGGCAGGGTATAAACGAGCAGTACTTC | CSVEWQGINEQYF
. | . | TRBJ2-5 | TRBV7-6 | TGTGCCAGCAGCGCCATGGAAGAGACCCAGTACTTC | CASSAMEETQYF
once | . | TRBJ1-4 | TRBV23-1 | TGCGCCAGCAGAGGGTTACCAAAACTGTTTTTT | CASRGLPKLFF
. | TRBD1 | TRBJ1-2 | TRBV29-1 | TGCAGCGTTGAGACAGGGGACCCCTATGGCTACACCTTC | CSVETGDPYGYTF
. | TRBD2 | TRBJ2-1 | TRBV7-9 | TGTGCCAGCAGCTCCCTAGCGGGGGGGATACAATATGAGCAGTTCTTC | CASSSLAGGIQYEQFF
few | . | TRBJ2-3 | TRBV15 | TGTGCCACCGGGACTGGGGCCACAGATACGCAGTATTTT | CATGTGATDTQYF
. | . | TRBJ1-4 | TRBV29-1 | TGCAGCGTTGAAGGGCAGGGTGAGGAAAAACTGTTTTTT | CSVEGQGEEKLFF
. | . | TRBJ1-1 | TRBV6-5 | TGTGCCAGCAGTACCCGGAGTTCTCTCACTGAAGCTTTCTTT | CASSTRSSLTEAFF
. | . | TRBJ1-1 | TRBV29-1 | TGCAGCGTTGAACGGAACACTGAAGCTTTCTTT | CSVERNTEAFF
. | TRBD1 | TRBJ2-7 | TRBV29-1 | TGCAGCGGAAGGGGGCAGGGCCCCTACGAGCAGTACTTC | CSGRGQGPYEQYF
. | . | TRBJ1-2 | TRBV29-1 | TGCAGCGTCGGTAACACAGGGAGTGGTGGCTACACCTTC | CSVGNTGSGGYTF
. | . | TRBJ2-2 | TRBV2 | TGTGCCAGCGGACAGCACTTGAACACCGGGGAGCTGTTTTTT | CASGQHLNTGELFF
. | TRBD2 | TRBJ2-5 | TRBV29-1 | TGCAGCGTTGAAGCGCAAGAACCGGGAGGGTACTTC | CSVEAQEPGGYF
few | . | TRBJ2-6 | TRBV4-1 | TGCGCCAGCAGCCAAGAGCCCGCCAGCTCTGGGGCCAACGTCCTGACTTTC | CASSQEPASSGANVLTF
. | . | TRBJ1-5 | TRBV27 | TGTGCCAGCACCAAGTTGCCCCTTGGCAATCAGCCCCAGCATTTT | CASTKLPLGNQPQHF